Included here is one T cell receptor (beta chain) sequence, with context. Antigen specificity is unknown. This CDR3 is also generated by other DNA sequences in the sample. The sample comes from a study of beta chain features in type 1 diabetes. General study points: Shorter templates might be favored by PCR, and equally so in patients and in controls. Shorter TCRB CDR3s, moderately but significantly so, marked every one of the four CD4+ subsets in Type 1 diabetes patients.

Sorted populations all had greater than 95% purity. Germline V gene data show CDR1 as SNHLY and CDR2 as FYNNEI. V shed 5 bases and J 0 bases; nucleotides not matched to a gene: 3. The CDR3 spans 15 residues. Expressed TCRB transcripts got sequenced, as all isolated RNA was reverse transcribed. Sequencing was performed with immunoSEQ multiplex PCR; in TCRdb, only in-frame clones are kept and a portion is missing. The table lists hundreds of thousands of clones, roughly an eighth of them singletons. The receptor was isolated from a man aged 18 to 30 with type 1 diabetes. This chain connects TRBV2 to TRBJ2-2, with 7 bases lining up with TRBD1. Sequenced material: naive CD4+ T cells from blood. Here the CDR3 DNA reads TGTGCCAGCAGTCCCGGGACAGCGAACACCGGGGAGCTGTTTTTT. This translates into CASSPGTANTGELFF.